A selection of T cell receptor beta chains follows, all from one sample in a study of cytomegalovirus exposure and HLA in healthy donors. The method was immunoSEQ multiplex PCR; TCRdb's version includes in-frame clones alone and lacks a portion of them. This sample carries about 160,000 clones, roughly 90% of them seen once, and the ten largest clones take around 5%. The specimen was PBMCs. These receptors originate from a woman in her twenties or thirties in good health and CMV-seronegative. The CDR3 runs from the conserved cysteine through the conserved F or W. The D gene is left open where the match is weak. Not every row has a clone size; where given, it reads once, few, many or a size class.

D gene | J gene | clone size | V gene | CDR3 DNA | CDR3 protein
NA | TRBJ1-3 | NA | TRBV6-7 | TGTGCCAGCAGTTCGGGCACCTACGACTCTGGAAACACCATATATTTT | CASSSGTYDSGNTIYF
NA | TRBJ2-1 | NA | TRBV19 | TGTGCCAGTAGTATGTCAGCGCTGAGCTCCTACAATGAGCAGTTCTTC | CASSMSALSSYNEQFF
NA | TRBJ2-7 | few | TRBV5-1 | TGCGCCAGCAGCCCCACAGGGGGAGGGAACGAGCAGTACTTC | CASSPTGGGNEQYF
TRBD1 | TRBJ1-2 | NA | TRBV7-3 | TGTGCCAGCAGCTTACAGGGGGCTGGGTATGGCTACACCTTC | CASSLQGAGYGYTF
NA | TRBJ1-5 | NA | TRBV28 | TGTGCCAGCAGTCTGGGGACATTAAGCAATCAGCCCCAGCATTTT | CASSLGTLSNQPQHF
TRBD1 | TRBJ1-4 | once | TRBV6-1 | TGTGCCACCGGACAGGTTAATGAAAAACTGTTTTTT | CATGQVNEKLFF
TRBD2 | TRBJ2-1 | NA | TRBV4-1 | TGCGCCAGCAGCCTGAGTTGGAGCGGGGGCTACAATGAGCAGTTCTTC | CASSLSWSGGYNEQFF
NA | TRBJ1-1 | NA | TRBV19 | TGTGCCAGTAGTATAGGGAACACTGAAGCTTTCTTT | CASSIGNTEAFF
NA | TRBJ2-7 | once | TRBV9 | TGTGCCAGCAGCGTAGGTGGGGTTAGCTCCTACGAGCAGTACTTC | CASSVGGVSSYEQYF
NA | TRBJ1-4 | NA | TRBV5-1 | TGCGCCAGCAGCTCGGACACGGCGTATGAAAAACTGTTTTTT | CASSSDTAYEKLFF
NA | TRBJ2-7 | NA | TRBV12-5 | TGTGCTAGTGGAACAACTGGGGGCGGATACTACGAGCAGTACTTC | CASGTTGGGYYEQYF
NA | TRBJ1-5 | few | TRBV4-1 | TGCGCCAGCAGCCAAGATTACCGACGGGGCAATCAGCCCCAGCATTTT | CASSQDYRRGNQPQHF
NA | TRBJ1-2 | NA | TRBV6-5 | TGTGCCAGCAGGGGGATGCTTGGCTACACCTTC | CASRGMLGYTF
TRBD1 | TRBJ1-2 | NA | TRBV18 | TGTGCCAGCTCACCCTCAGGACAGGGGAACTATGGCTACACCTTC | CASSPSGQGNYGYTF
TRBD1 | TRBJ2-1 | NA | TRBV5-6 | TGTGCCAGCAGTTATTCTGGACAGGGGGTTGAGCAGTTCTTC | CASSYSGQGVEQFF
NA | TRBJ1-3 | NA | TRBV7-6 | TGTGCCAGCAGCGGACAGACCTTCTCTGGAAACACCATATATTTT | CASSGQTFSGNTIYF